This T cell receptor beta chain was sequenced in a study of graft-versus-host responses after intestinal transplantation. V shed 8 bases and J shed 8 bases, with 15 bases lying between them. The V gene's germline CDR1 is MNHEY and CDR2 SVGAGI. This CDR3 is 12 amino acids long. The protocol was immunoSEQ multiplex PCR, while the TCRdb copy is restricted to in-frame clones and leaves out a portion. The sample yields tens of thousands of clones, around 89% seen once. About this clone itself: Antigen: not known.

This receptor was taken from a human donor who received an intestinal transplant. Sequences were derived from unstimulated CD8+ T cells sorted from spleen or lymph node cells, sampled before intestinal transplant. The rearrangement joins TRBV6-5 to TRBJ1-1; no reliable D call. CDR3 region: CASSQSGFEAFF. The CDR3 DNA is TGTGCCAGCTCCCAGTCCGGGTTCGAAGCTTTCTTT.